This entry concerns a single T cell receptor (beta chain). The target antigen is unknown. This entry comes from a study of T cell repertoires in cytomegalovirus infection. MiXCR, applied by TCRdb to the reads, yields one record per CDR3 protein. Of 340,000 or so distinct CDR3 sequences detected, 20% to 30% appear once; the ten largest clones hold 10% to 15%. V lost 4 bases to trimming and J lost 10 bases; unmatched junction nucleotides: 22. This CDR3 contains 18 residues. Germline V gene data show CDR1 as SGHAT and CDR2 as FQNNGV. This sequence originates from a human donor in good health (CMV status not recorded). Some clones in this sample may be carry-over from other donors' samples. The chain couples TRBV11-2 to TRBJ2-1; TRBD2 aligns across 7 bases. The sample was cultured PBMCs, taken from culture after CMV antigen stimulation. The CDR3 protein is CASSYPQRGNSRGGEQFF. The CDR3, as DNA: TGTGCCAGCAGCTATCCCCAGCGGGGTAACAGTCGGGGCGGGGAGCAGTTCTTC.